Sequencing of this T cell receptor (beta chain) was carried out in a study of cytomegalovirus exposure and HLA in healthy donors. Whole-study results and caveats: Reports credit the classifier with highly specific, highly sensitive diagnosis of cytomegalovirus status.

The CDR3 contains 16 residues. Trimming took 4 bases from V and 1 from J, leaving 16 bases between them. In germline, CDR1 is SGHDN, CDR2 FVKESK. In regard to this clone: Its antigen is not known.

13 Jbeta primers and 60 Vbeta primers were used for the PCR. Under the authors' procedure: Approximately 9.9 million of about 88 million unique TCR beta chains were shared, per a later count. Some clones are missing from TCRdb's copy, which holds only in-frame ones; the method was immunoSEQ multiplex PCR. V and J calls and clone size follow that table, whereas D and trimming were derived from the DNA. The sample is made up of about 140,000 clones, and the top ten hold approximately 2.6% of it. The chain recombines TRBV14 with TRBJ1-1; D is unresolved. The origin of this receptor is a man between 40 and 49 years old in good health and CMV-seronegative. Sequencing was done on a sample of PBMCs. In DNA, the CDR3 is TGTGCCAGCAGCCCACCGGGTTCGTGGCGGAACACTGAAGCTTTCTTT. Its protein product is CASSPPGSWRNTEAFF.